One sample yielded the 31 T cell receptor beta chains listed below, sequenced in a study of OX40 agonist ivuxolimab in advanced cancers. TCRdb's copy holds only in-frame clones and misses some; the assay was immunoSEQ multiplex PCR. The table lists some 68,000 clones, approximately 86% of them singletons. The specimen was CD4+ or CD8+ T cells sorted from blood, collected in a trial of the OX40 agonist ivuxolimab. The receptors stem from an adult with an advanced solid tumor such as melanoma, head and neck, liver or kidney cancer.

The chain joins TRBV15 to TRBJ2-5; D not certain. CDR3 length: 15 amino acids. Germline lookup yields CDR1 LNHNV and CDR2 YYDKDF (reference sequence). The V gene lost 0 bases and the J gene lost 2 bases, with 10 bases spanning the gap. The CDR3 here is CATSRDLTLQETQYF. The CDR3 DNA follows: TGTGCCACCAGCAGAGATTTGACTTTGCAAGAGACCCAGTACTTC.

V and J are TRBV15 and TRBJ2-2, with TRBD1 matching 8 bases. This CDR3 has 15 residues. Trimming cost V 3 bases and J 0 bases; bases outside gene matches: 0. The germline V gene encodes CDR1 LNHNV and CDR2 YYDKDF (reference sequence). CDR3: CATSRDRANTGELFF. The DNA for the CDR3 is TGTGCCACCAGCAGGGACAGGGCGAACACCGGGGAGCTGTTTTTT.

The chain combines TRBV6-5 with TRBJ1-2, with D possibly TRBD1 on 5 matching bases. The germline V gene has CDR1 MNHEY and CDR2 SVGAGI. The CDR3 runs to 15 residues. V lost 10 bases to trimming and J lost 0 bases, with 18 bases between them. The CDR3 region has the DNA TGTGCCACCCTTAGGGGACTCGAGGCTAACTATGGCTACACCTTC. Amino acid sequence: CATLRGLEANYGYTF.

This sequence joins TRBV7-9 and TRBJ1-2; 8 positions agree with TRBD1. CDR1 SEHNR and CDR2 FQNEAQ come from the germline V gene (reference sequence). The J segment lost 8 bases and the V segment lost 2 bases, leaving 7 bases of the junction unmatched. The CDR3 runs to 14 residues. The CDR3 sequence: CASSLHRGERGYTF. As DNA, the CDR3 is TGTGCCAGCAGCTTACACAGGGGGGAACGAGGCTACACCTTC.

This chain connects TRBV19 to TRBJ1-1; the D is unclear. This CDR3 spans 13 amino acids. V was pared by 0 bases and J by 1 base, with 3 bases between. Germline V lookup: CDR1 LNHDA, CDR2 SQIVND (reference sequence). The CDR3 region is CASSIDRNTEAFF. In DNA, the CDR3 is TGTGCCAGTAGTATAGACAGGAACACTGAAGCTTTCTTT.

A single count supports this clone. The rearrangement uses TRBV7-2 and TRBJ2-5, with D uncertain. Per germline, CDR1 SGHTA and CDR2 FQGNSA. The CDR3 length is 13 residues. V lost 5 bases, J lost 5 bases, and 12 bases lay in between. The CDR3, as DNA: TGTGCCAGCAGCCCATGGACCGGGGAGACCCAGTACTTC. Its translation is CASSPWTGETQYF.

V is TRBV7-2 and J is TRBJ2-1; no firm D call. The CDR3 is 14 residues long. V was pared by 0 bases and J by 7 bases, with 10 bases between. CDR1 is SGHTA, CDR2 FQGNSA, per germline. The CDR3 bases are TGTGCCAGCAGCTTAGCGAGGACCGTGAATGAGCAGTTCTTC. Protein: CASSLARTVNEQFF.

J is TRBJ2-1 and V is TRBV10-3; D uncertain. Trimming cost V 4 bases and J 2 bases, with 9 bases left between them. The V gene's germline CDR1 is ENHRY and CDR2 SYGVKD. The CDR3 runs 14 residues. The CDR3 coding sequence is TGTGCCATCAGTGTGGGTACTACCTACAATGAGCAGTTCTTC. This codes for CAISVGTTYNEQFF.

The CDR3 sequence: CASSWGSNQPQHF. The CDR3 nucleotides read TGTGCCAGCAGCTGGGGAAGCAATCAGCCCCAGCATTTT. V is TRBV7-2 and J is TRBJ1-5; no clear D gene. The ends were cut back, 4 bases at V and 1 base at J, with 5 bases in the middle. CDR3 length equals 13 residues. Germline-derived CDR1 and CDR2 are SGHTA and FQGNSA.

V usage is TRBV20-1 and J usage is TRBJ2-7, with D unclear. Germline assignment: CDR1 DFQATT and CDR2 SNEGSKA (reference sequence). CDR3 length equals 11 residues. The ends were cut back, 3 bases at V and 1 base at J, with 4 bases in the middle. CDR3: CSASESYEQYF. The CDR3 nucleotides are TGCAGTGCTAGTGAGTCCTACGAGCAGTACTTC.

The chain carries TRBV7-2 and TRBJ2-5, with TRBD2 matching over 9 bases. J was trimmed by 5 bases and V by 5 bases; bases with no gene match: 6. Germline CDR1 SGHTA, CDR2 FQGNSA. This CDR3 is 14 amino acids long. This CDR3 is CASSTGLAPETQYF. DNA for the CDR3: TGTGCCAGCAGCACGGGACTAGCCCCCGAGACCCAGTACTTC.

The chain recombines TRBV19 with TRBJ1-3; 11 bases align to TRBD1. V dropped 4 bases and J dropped 2; count of bases not matched to a gene: 10. The germline V gene encodes CDR1 LNHDA and CDR2 SQIVND (reference sequence). There are 18 residues in the CDR3. This CDR3 is CASSTQGGQGAAGNTIYF. Written as DNA, the CDR3 is TGTGCCAGTAGTACCCAAGGCGGACAGGGGGCGGCTGGAAACACCATATATTTT. Complete variable domain (other parts from reference TRBV19 and TRBJ1-3): DGGITQSPKYLFRKEGQNVTLSCEQNLNHDAMYWYRQDPGQGLRLIYYSQIVNDFQKGDIAEGYSVSREKKESFPLTVTSAQKNPTAFYLCASSTQGGQGAAGNTIYFGEGSWLTVV.

V usage is TRBV6-6 and J usage is TRBJ1-6; 10 bases are a match to TRBD1. Trimming cost V 0 bases and J 9 bases; bases outside gene matches: 2. This CDR3 region has 15 residues. Per the germline V gene, CDR1 is MNHNY and CDR2 is SVGAGI (reference sequence). CDR3 in amino acids: CASSYSGTGVSPLHF. Here the CDR3 DNA reads TGTGCCAGCAGTTACTCGGGGACAGGGGTTTCACCCCTCCACTTT.

V and J are TRBV9 and TRBJ2-1, with 10 bases aligning to TRBD1. This CDR3 has 16 residues. The J segment lost 4 bases and the V segment lost 3 bases, leaving 7 bases of the junction unmatched. Looked up from germline, CDR1 is SGDLS and CDR2 is YYNGEE. The CDR3 loop reads CASSETGTGVYNEQFF. The DNA of the CDR3 is TGTGCCAGCAGCGAGACCGGGACAGGGGTATACAATGAGCAGTTCTTC.

The chain links TRBV6-1 to TRBJ2-5; D possibly corresponds to TRBD1 (6 bases). Trimming pared 3 bases from V and 5 bases from J, leaving 13 bases between. The CDR3 runs 14 residues. From germline, CDR1 is MNHNS and CDR2 SASEGT. This CDR3 is CASSDQGFAETQYF. CDR3 coding DNA: TGTGCCAGCAGTGATCAGGGGTTTGCCGAGACCCAGTACTTC.

The rearrangement uses TRBV28 and TRBJ1-2; possibly TRBD1 for D (6 bases). V shed 4 bases and J shed 8 bases, with 14 bases lying between them. Germline V gives CDR1 MDHEN, CDR2 SYDVKM. The CDR3 length is 13 residues. The CDR3 DNA follows: TGTGCCAGCAGTTCCCCCCAGGGGCGGGGCTACACCTTC. Protein sequence: CASSSPQGRGYTF.

The chain has TRBV6-6 and TRBJ2-7, with D perhaps matching TRBD2 (6 bases). The V end was cut by 6 bases, the J end by 4 bases, with 16 bases between. The CDR3 runs to 14 residues. Germline V lookup: CDR1 MNHNY, CDR2 SVGAGI (reference sequence). CDR3 nucleotide sequence: TGTGCCAGCAGCCTTGCGGGGTGGACTTACGAGCAGTACTTC. Amino acids: CASSLAGWTYEQYF.

This rearrangement joins TRBV18 to TRBJ2-2; TRBD2 is a possible D gene (6 bases). Germline V gene sequence: CDR1 KGHSH, CDR2 LQKENI. V was trimmed by 2 bases and J by 4 bases, leaving 11 bases between them. This CDR3 has 15 residues. The CDR3 DNA reads TGTGCCAGCTCACCAAGATGGGAGGTCACCGGGGAGCTGTTTTTT. Its protein product is CASSPRWEVTGELFF. Together with reference TRBV18 and TRBJ2-2, the CDR3 gives the full variable domain: NAGVMQNPRHLVRRRGQEARLRCSPMKGHSHVYWYRQLPEEGLKFMVYLQKENIIDESGMPKERFSAEFPKEGPSILRIQQVVRGDSAAYFCASSPRWEVTGELFFGEGSRLTVL.

The chain links TRBV19 to TRBJ2-4; the match to TRBD2 covers 9 bases. After removal of 4 bases from V and 2 bases from J, the junction contained 9 bases not matched to a gene. Germline V gene sequence: CDR1 LNHDA, CDR2 SQIVND (reference sequence). The CDR3 covers 17 residues. CDR3 region: CASSTLTSGLTKNIQYF. CDR3 sequence (DNA): TGTGCCAGTAGTACGCTGACTAGCGGCCTGACCAAAAACATTCAGTACTTC.

The V and J genes are TRBV5-1 and TRBJ2-3; D gene unclear. The CDR3 totals 14 residues. Trimming removed 4 bases from V and 6 bases from J, with 15 bases in between. The germline gives CDR1 SGHRS, CDR2 YFSETQ. The CDR3 nucleotides read TGCGCCAGCAGCCGGACGATAGCCAGGGATACGCAGTATTTT. Residues: CASSRTIARDTQYF.

This sequence joins TRBV7-2 and TRBJ1-5; perhaps TRBD1 as D (6 bases). CDR1 and CDR2 (germline): SGHTA, FQGNSA. This CDR3 region has 15 residues. Trimming removed 3 bases from V and 0 bases from J, with 9 bases in between. This CDR3 reads CASSFGTNSNQPQHF. The DNA for the CDR3 is TGTGCCAGCAGCTTCGGGACAAATAGCAATCAGCCCCAGCATTTT.

The rearrangement joins TRBV19 to TRBJ1-5; 7 bases are shared with TRBD1. Germline loops: CDR1 LNHDA, CDR2 SQIVND (reference sequence). J lost 3 bases, V lost 10 bases, and 9 bases had no gene match. The CDR3 has 14 amino acids. CDR3 amino acids: CATAQDRTNQPQHF. The CDR3 DNA is TGTGCCACTGCCCAGGACAGGACCAATCAGCCCCAGCATTTT.

This clone appeared a single time. This sequence joins TRBV9 and TRBJ2-7; 7 nucleotides line up with TRBD2. Germline lookup yields CDR1 SGDLS and CDR2 YYNGEE. The ends lost 3 bases at V and 2 bases at J; junction bases unmatched: 5. The CDR3 has 14 amino acids. Here the CDR3 reads CASSAGTNTYEQYF. The CDR3 DNA reads as TGTGCCAGCAGCGCCGGGACTAACACCTACGAGCAGTACTTC.

This chain connects TRBV6-6 to TRBJ2-6; D is undetermined. The germline gives CDR1 MNHNY, CDR2 SVGAGI (reference sequence). The CDR3 totals 14 residues. Between the trimmed V and J ends, which lost 6 bases and 2 bases, there was a span of 8 bases. The CDR3 loop reads CASRQIAGANVLTF. In DNA, the CDR3 is TGTGCCAGCAGGCAGATAGCTGGGGCCAACGTCCTGACTTTC.

This chain uses TRBV7-2 with TRBJ1-2; D perhaps matches TRBD1 (5 bases). The germline V gene has CDR1 SGHTA and CDR2 FQGNSA. CDR3 size: 13 residues. V was pared by 5 bases and J by 7 bases, with 14 bases between. The CDR3 loop is CASSQGQGIGYTF. The CDR3 bases are TGTGCCAGCAGCCAAGGGCAGGGTATTGGCTACACCTTC. The whole variable domain, remainder taken from reference TRBV7-2 and TRBJ1-2, is GAGVSQSPSNKVTEKGKDVELRCDPISGHTALYWYRQSLGQGLEFLIYFQGNSAPDKSGLPSDRFSAERTGGSVSTLTIQRTQQEDSAVYLCASSQGQGIGYTFGSGTRLTVV.

The rearrangement joins TRBV6-5 to TRBJ2-1; unclear D gene. V lost 0 bases to trimming and J lost 12 bases, with 12 bases between them. Germline V lookup: CDR1 MNHEY, CDR2 SVGAGI. CDR3 length: 13 residues. DNA for the CDR3: TGTGCCAGCAGTTACTCGAGGTCCTCCGGGCAGTTCTTC. It encodes CASSYSRSSGQFF.

The chain uses TRBV4-1 and TRBJ2-5, with no clear D. Trimming shortened V by 1 base and J by 4 bases, and 7 bases separated the two germline ends. CDR1 and CDR2 from the germline V gene are MGHRA and YSYEKL. This CDR3 contains 13 residues. Here the CDR3 reads CASSQGRLETQYF. CDR3 DNA: TGCGCCAGCAGCCAAGGGCGGTTAGAGACCCAGTACTTC.

The chain employs TRBV6-5 and TRBJ2-1; D possibly corresponds to TRBD1 (6 bases). This CDR3 is 12 amino acids long. In germline, CDR1 is MNHEY, CDR2 SVGAGI. V lost 6 bases, J lost 9 bases, and 12 bases lay in between. CDR3 residues: CASSSGVGEQFF. In DNA form, the CDR3 reads TGTGCCAGCAGCTCAGGGGTCGGTGAGCAGTTCTTC.

The chain is built from TRBV10-3 and TRBJ1-2; D ambiguous. Germline V gene sequence: CDR1 ENHRY, CDR2 SYGVKD. There are 13 residues in the CDR3. Trimming took off 7 bases at V and 5 bases at J, with 14 bases between the two ends. CDR3 nucleotides: TGTGCCATCAATGGCGGAGGTGGATATGGCTACACCTTC. Its translation: CAINGGGGYGYTF.

The J gene is TRBJ2-5, the V gene TRBV10-3; 9 positions match TRBD1. The CDR3 has 14 amino acids. The germline V gene has CDR1 ENHRY and CDR2 SYGVKD. V shed 9 bases and J 1 base; nucleotides not matched to a gene: 6. The CDR3 loop reads CAIQRDRVQETQYF. The CDR3 DNA is TGTGCCATTCAACGGGACAGGGTCCAAGAGACCCAGTACTTC.

The chain recombines TRBV5-4 with TRBJ1-1; D gene ambiguous. The CDR3 sequence is 14 residues long. V lost 1 base and J lost 4, with 11 bases in between. Germline CDR1 reads SGHNT; CDR2 reads YYREEE (reference sequence). Written as DNA, the CDR3 is TGTGCCAGCAGCTTGATACGGGATAGCACTGAAGCTTTCTTT. Protein product: CASSLIRDSTEAFF.